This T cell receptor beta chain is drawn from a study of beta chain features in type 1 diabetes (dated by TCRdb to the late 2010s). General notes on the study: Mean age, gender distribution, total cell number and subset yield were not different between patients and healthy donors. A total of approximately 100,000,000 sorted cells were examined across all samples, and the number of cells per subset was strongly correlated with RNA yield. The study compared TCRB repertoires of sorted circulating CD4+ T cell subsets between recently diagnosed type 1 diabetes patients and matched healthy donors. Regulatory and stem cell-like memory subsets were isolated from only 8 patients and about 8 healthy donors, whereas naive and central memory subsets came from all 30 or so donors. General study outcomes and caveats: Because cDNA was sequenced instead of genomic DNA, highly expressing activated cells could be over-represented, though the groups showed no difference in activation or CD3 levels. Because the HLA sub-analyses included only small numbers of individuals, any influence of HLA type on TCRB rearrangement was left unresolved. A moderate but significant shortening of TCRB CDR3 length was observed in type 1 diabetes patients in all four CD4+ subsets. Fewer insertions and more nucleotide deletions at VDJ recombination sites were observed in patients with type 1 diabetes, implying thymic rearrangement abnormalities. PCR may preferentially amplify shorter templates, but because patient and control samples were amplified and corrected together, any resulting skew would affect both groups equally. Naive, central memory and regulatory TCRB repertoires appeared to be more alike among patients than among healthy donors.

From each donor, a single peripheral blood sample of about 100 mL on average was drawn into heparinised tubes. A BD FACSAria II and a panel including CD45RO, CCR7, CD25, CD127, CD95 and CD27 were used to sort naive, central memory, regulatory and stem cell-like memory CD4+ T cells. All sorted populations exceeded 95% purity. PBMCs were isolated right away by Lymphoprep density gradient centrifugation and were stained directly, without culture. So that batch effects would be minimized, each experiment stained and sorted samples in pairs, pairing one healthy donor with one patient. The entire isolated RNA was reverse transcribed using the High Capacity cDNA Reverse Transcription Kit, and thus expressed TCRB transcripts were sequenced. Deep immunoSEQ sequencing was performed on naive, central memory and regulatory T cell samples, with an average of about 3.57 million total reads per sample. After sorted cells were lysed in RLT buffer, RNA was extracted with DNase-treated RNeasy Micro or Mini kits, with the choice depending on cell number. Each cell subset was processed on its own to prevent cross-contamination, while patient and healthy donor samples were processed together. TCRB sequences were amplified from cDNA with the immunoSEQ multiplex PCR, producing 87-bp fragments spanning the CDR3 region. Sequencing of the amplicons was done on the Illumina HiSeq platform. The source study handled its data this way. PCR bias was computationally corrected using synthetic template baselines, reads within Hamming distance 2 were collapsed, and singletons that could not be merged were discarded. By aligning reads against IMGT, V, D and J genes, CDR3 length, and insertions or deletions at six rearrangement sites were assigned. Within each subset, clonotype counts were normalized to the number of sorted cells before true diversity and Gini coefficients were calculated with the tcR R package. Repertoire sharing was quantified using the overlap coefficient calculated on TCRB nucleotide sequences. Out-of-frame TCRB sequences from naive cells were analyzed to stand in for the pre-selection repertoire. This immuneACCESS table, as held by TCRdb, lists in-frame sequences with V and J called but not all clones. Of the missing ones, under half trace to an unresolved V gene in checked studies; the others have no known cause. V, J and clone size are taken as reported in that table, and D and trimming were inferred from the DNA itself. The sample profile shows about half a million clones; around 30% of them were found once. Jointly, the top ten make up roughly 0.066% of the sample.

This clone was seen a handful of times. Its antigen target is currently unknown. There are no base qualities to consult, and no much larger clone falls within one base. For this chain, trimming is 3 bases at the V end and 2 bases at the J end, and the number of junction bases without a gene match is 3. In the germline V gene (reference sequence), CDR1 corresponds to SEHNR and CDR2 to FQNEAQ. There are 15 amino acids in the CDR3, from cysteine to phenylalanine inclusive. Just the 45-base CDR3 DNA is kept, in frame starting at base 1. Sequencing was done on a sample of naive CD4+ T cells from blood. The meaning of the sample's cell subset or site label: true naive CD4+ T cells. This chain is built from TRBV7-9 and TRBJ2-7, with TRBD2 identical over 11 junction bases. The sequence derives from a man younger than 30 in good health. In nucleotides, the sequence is TGTGCCAGCAGCTTGACTAGCGGGATTGCCTACGAGCAGTACTTC. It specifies CASSLTSGIAYEQYF.